This TCR beta chain was recovered during a study of OX40 agonist ivuxolimab in advanced cancers. As for the study in general: A partial response was reached by three patients: one with hepatocellular carcinoma and two with cutaneous melanoma.

TCRdb's table, derived via immunoSEQ multiplex PCR, lists solely in-frame clones and lacks some. The table records tens of thousands of clones, around 80% of them present only once. Study results and limitations: No determination was made of the antigen specificity of the expanded peripheral T cells. Within 6 weeks, CD4+ and CD8+ blood T cells expanded clonally at 0.1 to 3.0 mg/kg.

As regards this clone: Its antigen is as yet unknown.

This receptor was obtained from an adult with an advanced solid tumor such as melanoma, head and neck, liver or kidney cancer. This specimen was CD4+ or CD8+ T cells sorted from blood, taken in a trial of the OX40 agonist ivuxolimab.

The CDR3 sequence: CASSQGTGIFYEQYF. The CDR3 DNA reads as TGTGCCAGCTCACAGGGGACAGGGATTTTCTACGAGCAGTACTTC. J is TRBJ2-7 and V is TRBV18, with 9 bases fitting TRBD1. The CDR3 length is 15 residues. The germline gives CDR1 KGHSH, CDR2 LQKENI. V gave up 4 bases and J gave up 3 bases; unmatched junction bases: 7.